Listed below are T cell receptor beta chains from one sample, sequenced in a study of shared clonotypes between healthy human individuals. The repertoire was sequenced with immunoSEQ multiplex PCR; TCRdb's copy has only in-frame clones and lacks some. Here the sample spans some 550,000 clones, approximately 97% being singletons. The sample consisted of naive CD4+ T cells sorted from blood. These receptors came from a woman in her twenties or thirties in good health. Both conserved end residues are part of each CDR3. The D gene is left open where the match is weak. The listing skips clone size in some rows; elsewhere it reads once, few, many or a size class.

cdr3_aa: CASSLASGSSYEQYF
cdr3_nt: TGTGCCAGCAGCTTAGCTAGCGGGAGCTCCTACGAGCAGTACTTC
clone_size: -
d_call: TRBD2
v_call: TRBV7-2
j_call: TRBJ2-7

cdr3_aa: CASSVRPDYEQYF
cdr3_nt: TGTGCCAGCAGCGTACGCCCCGACTACGAGCAGTACTTC
clone_size: -
d_call: -
v_call: TRBV9
j_call: TRBJ2-7

cdr3_aa: CASRYSQGGYTF
cdr3_nt: TGTGCCAGCCGATATTCTCAGGGTGGCTACACCTTC
clone_size: -
d_call: -
v_call: TRBV28
j_call: TRBJ1-2

cdr3_aa: CASSFLADQYNEQFF
cdr3_nt: TGCGCCAGCAGCTTCCTAGCGGACCAATACAATGAGCAGTTCTTC
clone_size: -
d_call: TRBD2
v_call: TRBV5-1
j_call: TRBJ2-1

cdr3_aa: CATALFQGQGAFTSNQPQHF
cdr3_nt: TGTGCCACCGCTCTCTTTCAGGGACAGGGCGCCTTTACAAGCAATCAGCCCCAGCATTTT
clone_size: -
d_call: TRBD1
v_call: TRBV19
j_call: TRBJ1-5

cdr3_aa: CASSLSTDTQYF
cdr3_nt: TGTGCCAGCAGCTTGAGCACAGATACGCAGTATTTT
clone_size: once
d_call: -
v_call: TRBV9
j_call: TRBJ2-3

cdr3_aa: CASSYREDEKLFF
cdr3_nt: TGTGCCAGCAGTTACCGGGAGGATGAAAAACTGTTTTTT
clone_size: -
d_call: -
v_call: TRBV2
j_call: TRBJ1-4

cdr3_aa: CASSWGGTESYGYTF
cdr3_nt: TGCGCCAGCAGCTGGGGGGGGACGGAGTCCTATGGCTACACCTTC
clone_size: -
d_call: -
v_call: TRBV5-1
j_call: TRBJ1-2

cdr3_aa: CASSYSSVATNEKLFF
cdr3_nt: TGTGCCAGCAGTTATTCTTCGGTAGCAACTAATGAAAAACTGTTTTTT
clone_size: -
d_call: -
v_call: TRBV6-5
j_call: TRBJ1-4

cdr3_aa: CASSLGDEAFF
cdr3_nt: TGTGCCAGCAGTTTGGGAGATGAAGCTTTCTTT
clone_size: -
d_call: -
v_call: TRBV28
j_call: TRBJ1-1

cdr3_aa: CASSFRGGFDNSPLHF
cdr3_nt: TGTGCCAGCAGTTTTAGAGGGGGTTTTGATAATTCACCCCTCCACTTT
clone_size: once
d_call: -
v_call: TRBV27
j_call: TRBJ1-6

cdr3_aa: CASSGDKTGNTEAFF
cdr3_nt: TGTGCCAGCAGCGGGGACAAAACAGGTAACACTGAAGCTTTCTTT
clone_size: -
d_call: -
v_call: TRBV4-2
j_call: TRBJ1-1

cdr3_aa: CASSMDRLNTEAFF
cdr3_nt: TGTGCCAGTAGTATGGACAGACTAAACACTGAAGCTTTCTTT
clone_size: -
d_call: -
v_call: TRBV19
j_call: TRBJ1-1

cdr3_aa: CSAWTGYEAFF
cdr3_nt: TGCAGTGCGTGGACCGGATATGAAGCTTTCTTT
clone_size: -
d_call: -
v_call: TRBV20-1
j_call: TRBJ1-1

cdr3_aa: CASSLGWRGTGELFF
cdr3_nt: TGCGCCAGCAGCTTGGGTTGGAGGGGGACCGGGGAGCTGTTTTTT
clone_size: -
d_call: -
v_call: TRBV5-1
j_call: TRBJ2-2

cdr3_aa: CAWSPAGTEAFF
cdr3_nt: TGTGCCTGGAGTCCGGCCGGCACTGAAGCTTTCTTT
clone_size: once
d_call: -
v_call: TRBV30
j_call: TRBJ1-1

cdr3_aa: CASSRIGQSSYTF
cdr3_nt: TGTGCCAGCAGCCGGATTGGACAGTCCAGCTACACCTTC
clone_size: -
d_call: -
v_call: TRBV11-2
j_call: TRBJ1-2

cdr3_aa: CASKGLFTDTQYF
cdr3_nt: TGTGCCAGCAAGGGACTTTTCACAGATACGCAGTATTTT
clone_size: -
d_call: -
v_call: TRBV7-9
j_call: TRBJ2-3

cdr3_aa: CAWSGYTQGGKGLGEAFF
cdr3_nt: TGTGCCTGGAGTGGATATACCCAGGGGGGGAAGGGCCTAGGGGAAGCTTTCTTT
clone_size: -
d_call: TRBD1
v_call: TRBV30
j_call: TRBJ1-1

cdr3_aa: CASSLSGTGGATNEKLFF
cdr3_nt: TGTGCCAGCAGTTTATCAGGGACAGGGGGTGCAACTAATGAAAAACTGTTTTTT
clone_size: once
d_call: TRBD1
v_call: TRBV28
j_call: TRBJ1-4

cdr3_aa: CASSLSGTGAYEQYF
cdr3_nt: TGTGCCAGCAGCTTATCCGGGACAGGGGCCTACGAGCAGTACTTC
clone_size: -
d_call: TRBD1
v_call: TRBV7-2
j_call: TRBJ2-7

cdr3_aa: CASREARQGRTGELFF
cdr3_nt: TGTGCCAGCAGAGAGGCCCGACAGGGGAGGACCGGGGAGCTGTTTTTT
clone_size: -
d_call: TRBD1
v_call: TRBV2
j_call: TRBJ2-2

cdr3_aa: CASSQGVLRVQQETQYF
cdr3_nt: TGCGCCAGCAGCCAAGGGGTGCTGCGGGTCCAACAAGAGACCCAGTACTTC
clone_size: -
d_call: -
v_call: TRBV4-1
j_call: TRBJ2-5

cdr3_aa: CANRHEQYF
cdr3_nt: TGTGCCAACCGACACGAGCAGTACTTC
clone_size: -
d_call: -
v_call: TRBV21-1
j_call: TRBJ2-7

cdr3_aa: CARQTSGNTDTQYF
cdr3_nt: TGTGCCAGGCAAACTAGCGGGAACACAGATACGCAGTATTTT
clone_size: once
d_call: TRBD2
v_call: TRBV28
j_call: TRBJ2-3

cdr3_aa: CASSRDPSGYNEQFF
cdr3_nt: TGTGCCAGCAGCCGAGATCCAAGCGGTTACAATGAGCAGTTCTTC
clone_size: -
d_call: -
v_call: TRBV7-8
j_call: TRBJ2-1

cdr3_aa: CASRRTSSGANVLTF
cdr3_nt: TGTGCCAGCAGAAGGACCTCCTCTGGGGCCAACGTCCTGACTTTC
clone_size: -
d_call: -
v_call: TRBV14
j_call: TRBJ2-6

cdr3_aa: CASSRTRADTQYF
cdr3_nt: TGTGCCAGCAGCCGGACTCGGGCAGATACGCAGTATTTT
clone_size: -
d_call: -
v_call: TRBV7-3
j_call: TRBJ2-3

cdr3_aa: CASSLVGQTAGANVLTF
cdr3_nt: TGCGCCAGCAGCTTGGTGGGACAGACAGCTGGGGCCAACGTCCTGACTTTC
clone_size: -
d_call: TRBD1
v_call: TRBV5-1
j_call: TRBJ2-6

cdr3_aa: CASSPTGGFADTQYF
cdr3_nt: TGTGCCAGCAGCCCAACAGGGGGCTTCGCAGATACGCAGTATTTT
clone_size: once
d_call: TRBD1
v_call: TRBV11-1
j_call: TRBJ2-3

cdr3_aa: CASSRGRAVTDTQYF
cdr3_nt: TGTGCCAGCAGCCGCGGGAGGGCCGTTACAGATACGCAGTATTTT
clone_size: -
d_call: TRBD2
v_call: TRBV5-6
j_call: TRBJ2-3

cdr3_aa: CASSPQAGYLAGELFF
cdr3_nt: TGTGCCAGCAGCCCCCAAGCGGGATACTTAGCCGGGGAGCTGTTTTTT
clone_size: -
d_call: TRBD2
v_call: TRBV7-3
j_call: TRBJ2-2

cdr3_aa: CASSFQGQNTEAFF
cdr3_nt: TGTGCCAGCAGTTTTCAGGGCCAGAACACTGAAGCTTTCTTT
clone_size: once
d_call: -
v_call: TRBV27
j_call: TRBJ1-1

cdr3_aa: CASSPDVNTIYF
cdr3_nt: TGTGCCAGCAGCCCGGACGTAAACACCATATATTTT
clone_size: -
d_call: -
v_call: TRBV6-5
j_call: TRBJ1-3

cdr3_aa: CASSSHNEQFF
cdr3_nt: TGTGCCAGCAGCTCCCACAATGAGCAGTTCTTC
clone_size: -
d_call: -
v_call: TRBV11-2
j_call: TRBJ2-1

cdr3_aa: CASCEGTGTSSYEQYF
cdr3_nt: TGTGCCAGCTGCGAGGGGACAGGGACAAGTTCCTACGAGCAGTACTTC
clone_size: -
d_call: TRBD1
v_call: TRBV27
j_call: TRBJ2-7

cdr3_aa: CASSPPGLNEQYF
cdr3_nt: TGTGCCAGCAGTCCACCGGGACTCAACGAGCAGTACTTC
clone_size: -
d_call: -
v_call: TRBV27
j_call: TRBJ2-7

cdr3_aa: CASNSLRGLGEQYF
cdr3_nt: TGTGCCAGTAACTCCCTCAGAGGGCTAGGCGAGCAGTACTTC
clone_size: -
d_call: -
v_call: TRBV11-2
j_call: TRBJ2-7

cdr3_aa: CASSVQKEPGANVLTF
cdr3_nt: TGTGCCAGCAGCGTACAAAAGGAGCCTGGGGCCAACGTCCTGACTTTC
clone_size: -
d_call: -
v_call: TRBV9
j_call: TRBJ2-6

cdr3_aa: CASSKGQGSSYEQYF
cdr3_nt: TGTGCCAGCAGCAAGGGACAGGGTTCTTCCTACGAGCAGTACTTC
clone_size: -
d_call: TRBD1
v_call: TRBV11-3
j_call: TRBJ2-7

cdr3_aa: CASSLQGRPNTEAFF
cdr3_nt: TGTGCCAGCAGTTTACAGGGGAGGCCGAACACTGAAGCTTTCTTT
clone_size: -
d_call: -
v_call: TRBV28
j_call: TRBJ1-1